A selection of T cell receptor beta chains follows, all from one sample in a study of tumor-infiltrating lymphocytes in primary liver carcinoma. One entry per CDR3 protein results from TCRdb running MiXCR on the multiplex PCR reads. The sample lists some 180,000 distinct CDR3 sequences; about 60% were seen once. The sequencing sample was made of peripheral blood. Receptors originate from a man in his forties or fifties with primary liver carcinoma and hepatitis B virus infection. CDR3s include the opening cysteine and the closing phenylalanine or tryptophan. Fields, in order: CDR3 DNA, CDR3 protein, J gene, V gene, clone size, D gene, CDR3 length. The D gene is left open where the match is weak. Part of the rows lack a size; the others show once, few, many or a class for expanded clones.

TGTGCCAGCAGCTTATCGGTCCCAGGGGACATTCAATACTTC CASSLSVPGDIQYF TRBJ2-4 TRBV11-2 once - 14
TGTGCCAGCAGTGAAATCCCGCGTCAGCCCCAGCATTTT CASSEIPRQPQHF TRBJ1-5 TRBV6-1 - - 13
TGCAGCGGGAAAGTAGGGACGGTGGGGTACAATGAGCAGTTCTTC CSGKVGTVGYNEQFF TRBJ2-1 TRBV29-1 - - 15
TGTGCCAGCAGCCCTGCGAGAGGCCTCCTGGAGCAGTACTTC CASSPARGLLEQYF TRBJ2-7 TRBV11-2 - - 14
TGTGCCAGCAGTCCGCATCAGGGGTGGGAGACCCGGTACTTC CASSPHQGWETRYF TRBJ2-5 TRBV6-6 once - 14
TGTGCCATCACTGAGGCGGCAGGGGGAGGCGAGCAGTACTTC CAITEAAGGGEQYF TRBJ2-7 TRBV10-3 - - 14
TGCACCAGCAGCCAACAATCCGCGAATGAAAAACTGTTTTTT CTSSQQSANEKLFF TRBJ1-4 TRBV4-1 - - 14
TGTGCCAGCAGCTTCCAGGGTCGCCCCTACAATGAGCAGTTCTTC CASSFQGRPYNEQFF TRBJ2-1 TRBV11-2 many - 15
TGTGCCATCGCGGCGGAGGACGAGCAGTACTTC CAIAAEDEQYF TRBJ2-7 TRBV10-3 few - 11
TGTGCCAGCACTACTAGCGGGACCTACGAGCACTACTTC CASTTSGTYEHYF TRBJ2-7 TRBV6-6 - TRBD2 13
TGTGCCAGCAAGAGTGGGGGCAATCAGCCCCAGCATTTT CASKSGGNQPQHF TRBJ1-5 TRBV7-8 few - 13
TGCGCCACCAGAGAGACTGTGGTACACGAGCAGTACTTC CATRETVVHEQYF TRBJ2-7 TRBV10-3 - - 13
TGCGCCAGCAGCTTGGTTGGGGAGCCCTACAATGAGCAGTTCTTC CASSLVGEPYNEQFF TRBJ2-1 TRBV5-1 - - 15
TGTGCCAGCAGCTTAGGCGTGCTGAACACTGAAGCTTTCTTT CASSLGVLNTEAFF TRBJ1-1 TRBV7-9 - - 14
TGTGCCAGCACCCAACGGGGCGGGGCTCTCGCAGATACGCAGTATTTT CASTQRGGALADTQYF TRBJ2-3 TRBV12-3/TRBV12-4 - - 16
TGTGCCAGCACTCTCGGGTACGTCCAAGAGACCCAGTACTTC CASTLGYVQETQYF TRBJ2-5 TRBV12-3/TRBV12-4 few - 14
TGTGCCAGCAGTGATGCGGGGGTTAGTGGCTACACCTTC CASSDAGVSGYTF TRBJ1-2 TRBV2 - - 13
TGTGCCAGCAGCCCCCGTGATGGGACAGATACGCAGTATTTT CASSPRDGTDTQYF TRBJ2-3 TRBV11-2 once - 14
TGCGCCAGCAGCGACGGTCCCACAGATACGCAGTATTTT CASSDGPTDTQYF TRBJ2-3 TRBV4-1 - - 13
TGTGCCAGCAGTTACTCTACACGGACAGAATATAATTCACCCCTCCACTTT CASSYSTRTEYNSPLHF TRBJ1-6 TRBV6-5 - - 17
TGTGCCAGTAGCTTTGGACTAGCGGGATCTGCTAGCGCAGATACGCAGTATTTT CASSFGLAGSASADTQYF TRBJ2-3 TRBV11-1 - TRBD2 18
TGTCCCAGCAGCTTAGAAGGACTAGCCAAAAACATTCAGTACTTC CPSSLEGLAKNIQYF TRBJ2-4 TRBV11-2 - - 15
TGTGCCAGCAGCCAATATGGCGACAGGGGAAGTGAAAAACTGTTTTTT CASSQYGDRGSEKLFF TRBJ1-4 TRBV4-2 - TRBD1 16
TGTGCCAGCAGACAGTTTGCAACTAATGAAAAACTGTTTTTT CASRQFATNEKLFF TRBJ1-4 TRBV6-1 few - 14